This T cell receptor (beta chain) was captured by sequencing in a study of blood T cell repertoires in COVID-19. Whole-study context: Sources were T cells, B-cell-depleted T cells, or PBMCs; the material itself was cDNA or gDNA.

This CDR3 has 12 amino acids. V lost 5 bases, J lost 8 bases, and 3 bases stayed unmatched. CDR1 is SGHVS, CDR2 FQNEAQ, per germline. Study processing details: Estimation of nucleated cell counts relied on the amplification of reference gene primers. Sequencing was performed with immunoSEQ multiplex PCR; in TCRdb, only in-frame clones are kept and a portion is missing. D and trimming were read from the DNA, whereas the V and J calls and clone size are those reported in that table. The sample holds about 190,000 clones, more than 75% seen once. This TCR was sampled from a woman aged 80 or over with acute or convalescent COVID-19. The genes are TRBV7-8 and TRBJ1-3; 7 bases align to TRBD1. Specimen: peripheral blood. The CDR3 here is CASSHRGDTIYF. The CDR3 DNA reads as TGTGCCAGCAGCCACAGGGGCGACACCATATATTTT.